The subject of this entry is one T cell receptor beta chain. Its specific antigen is unknown. Per-base quality was not reported, and no clone a single base away is much larger than it. Libraries were made using 5' RACE. Sequencing was performed on an Illumina HiSeq 2500. A second PCR of roughly 7 to 11 cycles was performed with a sample-barcoded 5' primer and a J-beta primer mix. A unique molecular identifier was introduced onto each TCR beta cDNA molecule by a template-switch 5' adaptor carrying 12 random nucleotides. Each sample yielded at least 2.5 million CDR3-containing paired-end reads. First-strand cDNA was synthesized from all RNA with the Mint cDNA synthesis kit, primed by a TRBC-specific oligonucleotide. All cDNA was treated with uracil-DNA glycosylase and then went through a first 18-cycle PCR with the universal primers M1SS and BC2_uni_R. Processing in the source paper ran as follows. Normalization of each sample was performed by random selection of 1 million high-quality reads, each carrying a distinct molecular identifier. Reads with shared molecular identifiers were discarded instead of being binned into consensus sequences. MiTCR, set to a Q25 quality threshold and the strictest error-elimination algorithm, was used for CDR3 identification, clonotype clustering and error correction. A nonparametric unseen species model with Euler transformation was used to estimate a lower bound on total TCR beta diversity. TCRdb itself trimmed the public reads at Q25 with fastp, ran MiXCR and retained productive beta chains. All rows with the same CDR3 protein become a single entry with the most common DNA and genes. TCRdb, rather than the study authors, made the V and J calls. This sample lists 450,000 to 700,000 distinct CDR3 sequences; 25% to 30% were detected once. The top ten constitute around a sixth of the sample.

These data are taken from a study of blood T cells in healthy people across ages (dated by TCRdb to about 2015). Context from the whole study: In model experiments, template switching captured roughly one uniquely barcoded TCR beta cDNA molecule for every two T cells. To track age-related changes in TCR beta repertoire diversity, the study relied on deep sequencing normalized with unique cDNA molecular identifiers. The donors were split into four age groups: young (average 16 years), middle-aged (roughly 39), aged (approximately 60) and long-lived (82). To avoid experimental bias, donors of different ages were spread randomly across the sequencing lanes. The study analyzed two additional independent replicas of 1 million unique cDNA reads from the same blood draw for two donors, one aged 18 to 30 and one aged 80 or older.

Based on the germline V gene, the CDR1 and CDR2 sequences are MNHEY and SVGEGT. From cysteine to phenylalanine, the CDR3 is 18 amino acids long. Only the CDR3 part of the read is kept: 54 bases, read in frame from the first base. Germline trimming amounts to 2 bases on V and 0 bases on J, with 9 as the count of junction bases outside the gene matches. Summary of the overall study and its limitations: As age increased, observed TCR beta diversity per million T cells dropped in a roughly linear way, and a significant reduction was already evident by age approximately 40. Estimates of total diversity based on one million sequenced T cells were regarded as lower bounds and as underestimates. Donor CMV infection status was unknown, potentially confounding age-related changes in expanded clonotypes. Compared with the aged group, more naive CD4+ T cells, fewer expanded clones and increased TCR diversity were shown by the long-lived group, suggesting age selection. Conclusive comparison of naive and antigen-experienced compartments was prevented by the profiling of bulk unsorted PBMCs. There was a strong correlation between observed TCR beta diversity and the percentage of naive T cells measured by flow cytometry.

The roughly 39 donors, aged roughly 6 to 90 years, were systemically healthy Caucasian individuals from Russia. About 10 milliliters of peripheral blood were collected from each donor into EDTA-treated Vacutainer tubes. Ficoll-Paque density-gradient centrifugation was used to isolate PBMCs, with at least 7 million obtained per sample. Total RNA, at least 6 micrograms per sample, was extracted from PBMCs with Trizol reagent. The percentages of naive CD45RAhigh/CD27high T cells were determined by flow cytometry on a PBMC aliquot from every donor. Sequenced material: blood. The sequence joins TRBV6-2 or TRBV6-3 to TRBJ2-3, with 9 junctional bases fitting TRBD2. The sequence came from a woman between 65 and 79 years old in good health. DNA sequence: TGTGCCAGCAGTTACAGGGCTAGCGGGGCCTATAGCACAGATACGCAGTATTTT. Its amino acids are CASSYRASGAYSTDTQYF.